This T cell receptor (beta chain) was observed in a study of cytomegalovirus exposure and HLA in healthy donors. The PCR had 60 Vbeta and 13 Jbeta primers. The repertoire was sequenced with immunoSEQ multiplex PCR; TCRdb's copy has only in-frame clones and lacks some. The data show about 120,000 clones, around 77% seen once. Study-wide results and limits: The authors listed over 150 TCR beta chains as cytomegalovirus-associated. One later analysis reportedly identified an Asian-associated ancestry cluster that showed fewer N-insertions than the approximately 700-donor mean. Earlier analysis found most TCR beta V segments productive about 90% or about 30% of the time.

In its sample, this clone was seen once. Its antigen is as yet unknown. V was trimmed by 2 bases and J by 2 bases, leaving 8 bases between them. CDR1 and CDR2 (germline): SGHDT, YYEEEE. CDR3 length: 13 amino acids. The rearrangement joins TRBV5-6 to TRBJ2-7; no definite D call. Sequenced sample: PBMCs. The sequence derives from a male donor in good health and CMV-seropositive. CDR3 region: CASSFHSPYEQYF. The DNA of the CDR3 is TGTGCCAGCAGCTTTCACAGCCCCTACGAGCAGTACTTC.